The TCR beta chain described here comes from a study of PD-1 blockade in classical Hodgkin lymphoma. This clone was seen once. Its target is unknown. Method: immunoSEQ multiplex PCR; TCRdb's copy keeps in-frame clones and lacks some. The data contain approximately 100,000 clones, roughly 92% of them singletons. Relapses following autologous stem cell transplantation were seen in all patients, with brentuximab vedotin exposure varying. General study points: While CD8+ TCR diversity did not rise significantly by C4D1, CD4+ TCR diversity did. Nivolumab initiation under 1 year post-ASCT meant exclusion.

Germline V lookup: CDR1 MNHEY, CDR2 SMNVEV (reference sequence). The CDR3 consists of 16 residues. Germline trimming cut 6 bases from V and 2 bases from J; bases unmatched to any gene: 9. The receptor comes from a human donor with classical Hodgkin lymphoma. Here the sequenced sample was peripheral blood mononuclear cells (PBMCs), taken at baseline. The V and J genes are TRBV27 and TRBJ1-1; 10 bases match TRBD1. Here the CDR3 DNA reads TGTGCCAGCAGAGAAGGGACAGGGGATCCCAACACTGAAGCTTTCTTT. Translation: CASREGTGDPNTEAFF.